What follows are 28 T cell receptor beta chains derived from one specimen sequenced in a study of T cell responses to AZD1222 COVID-19 vaccine. Generated by immunoSEQ multiplex PCR, the TCRdb table keeps only in-frame clones and is missing some. The sample lists around 130,000 clones; about 89% were seen once. Sequences were derived from peripheral blood, sampled on day 0 of AZD1222 vaccination. These receptor sequences come from an adult in good health.

The V and J genes are TRBV5-4 and TRBJ1-2; D uncertain. The germline CDR1 and CDR2 sequences are SGHNT and YYREEE (reference sequence). Deletions cut 4 bases from V and 3 bases from J, with 10 bases between. This CDR3 has 13 residues. The CDR3 sequence: CASSQRVDYGYTF. The CDR3 nucleotides read TGTGCCAGCAGCCAAAGGGTGGACTATGGCTACACCTTC.

This clone has only one observation. The CDR3 here is CASSKQGTGNTIYF. DNA of the CDR3: TGTGCCAGCAGCAAACAGGGTACTGGAAACACCATATATTTT. J is TRBJ1-3 and V is TRBV11-1, with D tentatively TRBD1 (6 bases). CDR1 is SGHAT and CDR2 is FQDESV in the germline V gene (reference sequence). This CDR3 region has 14 residues. V lost 5 bases to trimming and J lost 2 bases, with 10 bases between them. The full variable domain, rest sourced from reference TRBV11-1 and TRBJ1-3, is EAEVAQSPRYKITEKSQAVAFWCDPISGHATLYWYRQILGQGPELLVQFQDESVVDDSQLPKDRFSAERLKGVDSTLKIQPAELGDSAMYLCASSKQGTGNTIYFGEGSWLTVV.

V and J are TRBV7-9 and TRBJ2-2; no definite D call. CDR1 and CDR2 from the germline V gene are SEHNR and FQNEAQ (reference sequence). Trimming cost V 5 bases and J 5 bases, with 9 bases left between them. This CDR3 has 13 residues. CDR3 amino acids: CASSPSKTGELFF. The CDR3 nucleotides are TGTGCCAGCAGCCCCTCTAAGACCGGGGAGCTGTTTTTT.

As DNA, the CDR3 is TGTGCCAGCAGGTCCGGGACAGAAAACTCCTACGAGCAGTACTTC. Amino acid sequence: CASRSGTENSYEQYF. V usage is TRBV27 and J usage is TRBJ2-7; 7 bases align to TRBD1. The ends lost 6 bases at V and 0 bases at J; junction bases unmatched: 8. This CDR3 is built from 15 residues. Germline assignment: CDR1 MNHEY and CDR2 SMNVEV (reference sequence).

The gene calls are TRBV14 and TRBJ2-7, with D unclear. Germline V gene sequence: CDR1 SGHDN, CDR2 FVKESK. V was cut by 0 bases and J by 1 base, with 13 bases left in between. The CDR3 is 16 amino acids. CDR3 protein: CASSQDVRRSSYEQYF. The CDR3 bases are TGTGCCAGCAGCCAAGATGTTAGGCGGAGTTCCTACGAGCAGTACTTC.

This clone is a singleton in its sample. This chain uses TRBV7-9 with TRBJ1-5, with D possibly TRBD1 on 6 matching bases. CDR3 length: 16 amino acids. Between the trimmed V and J ends, which lost 5 bases and 2 bases, there was a span of 16 bases. Germline CDR1 is SEHNR and CDR2 is FQNEAQ (reference sequence). The CDR3, as DNA: TGTGCCAGCAGCGTGACAGGCCCGGGCGGCAATCAGCCCCAGCATTTT. Amino acid sequence: CASSVTGPGGNQPQHF.

The J gene is TRBJ2-5, the V gene TRBV9, with a tentative D call TRBD1 (6 bases). V was shortened by 4 bases and J by 1 base, with 14 bases between the two germline ends. From germline, CDR1 is SGDLS and CDR2 YYNGEE. This CDR3 has 15 amino acids. Written as DNA, the CDR3 is TGTGCCAGCAGCCCACTCCAGGGGCCCCAAGAGACCCAGTACTTC. Protein: CASSPLQGPQETQYF.

The chain is built from TRBV19 and TRBJ1-6, with 8 bases that match TRBD1. This CDR3 contains 19 residues. Germline trimming cut 3 bases from V and 12 bases from J; bases unmatched to any gene: 22. From germline, CDR1 is LNHDA and CDR2 SQIVND (reference sequence). The CDR3 region is CASSINAPDRGQLGRPLHF. In DNA form, the CDR3 reads TGTGCCAGTAGTATTAATGCCCCCGACAGGGGCCAATTGGGTCGACCCCTCCACTTT.

The V call is TRBV18, the J call TRBJ1-1; 7 bases are a match to TRBD1. The junction had 5 bases not matched to a gene; V was cut back by 5 bases and J by 5 bases. The CDR3 consists of 13 residues. Germline V gene sequence: CDR1 KGHSH, CDR2 LQKENI. The CDR3 region is CASSGSGGTEAFF. Written as DNA, the CDR3 is TGTGCCAGCTCAGGGTCAGGGGGAACTGAAGCTTTCTTT.

V gene TRBV19 combines with J gene TRBJ1-2; TRBD1 might be the D (6 bases). Per germline, CDR1 LNHDA and CDR2 SQIVND (reference sequence). V shed 4 bases and J shed 5 bases, with 17 bases lying between them. This CDR3 spans 15 amino acids. CDR3: CASSTPGQFKYGYTF. The DNA of the CDR3 is TGTGCCAGTAGTACGCCCGGACAGTTTAAGTATGGCTACACCTTC.

The chain couples TRBV30 to TRBJ1-5; D remains unclear. Germline-derived CDR1 and CDR2 are GTSNPN and SVGIG (reference sequence). The CDR3 totals 14 residues. Trimming took 2 bases from V and 5 from J, leaving 13 bases between them. CDR3 amino acids: CAWSPRGGHQPQHF. CDR3 DNA: TGTGCCTGGAGTCCCCGGGGAGGGCATCAGCCCCAGCATTTT.

This clone occurred once. The rearrangement links TRBV5-3 to TRBJ1-4; 7 bases are a match to TRBD1. TRBV5-3 is designated an ORF whose function remains uncertain. Losses at the gene ends were 9 bases for V and 4 bases for J; bases not matched to a gene: 15. There are 16 residues in the CDR3. The CDR3 is CANNDPTGDFNEKLFF. DNA for the CDR3: TGTGCCAACAATGACCCAACAGGGGACTTTAATGAAAAACTGTTTTTT.

The rearrangement links TRBV2 to TRBJ1-4; D unresolved. In germline, CDR1 is SNHLY, CDR2 FYNNEI. V was clipped by 2 bases and J by 8 bases, with 12 bases between them. CDR3 length: 14 amino acids. The CDR3 spells CASSEKFMGEKLFF. The CDR3 region has the DNA TGTGCCAGCAGTGAAAAGTTTATGGGGGAAAAACTGTTTTTT. The full variable domain, with the rest looked up from reference TRBV2 and TRBJ1-4, is EPEVTQTPSHQVTQMGQEVILRCVPISNHLYFYWYRQILGQKVEFLVSFYNNEISEKSEIFDDQFSVERPDGSNFTLKIRSTKLEDSAMYFCASSEKFMGEKLFFGSGTQLSVL.

A single count supports this clone. This chain joins TRBV9 and TRBJ1-1; 8 nucleotides agree with TRBD1. The CDR3 sequence is 14 residues long. Trimming cost V 3 bases and J 4 bases; bases outside gene matches: 5. CDR1 is SGDLS and CDR2 is YYNGEE in the germline V gene. CDR3 loop: CASSAQGEGTEAFF. CDR3 bases: TGTGCCAGCAGCGCACAGGGGGAGGGCACTGAAGCTTTCTTT.

This chain links TRBV3-1 (or the pseudogene TRBV3-2) with TRBJ1-2; D might be TRBD1 (6 bases). Germline values: CDR1 LGHDT, CDR2 YNNKEL (reference sequence). Between the trimmed V and J ends, which lost 3 bases and 6 bases, there was a span of 20 bases. CDR3 size: 16 residues. The CDR3 DNA reads TGTGCCAGCAGCCACTATGGGGGACGAGAGGGGGATGGCTACACCTTC. Translation gives CASSHYGGREGDGYTF.

In nucleotides, the CDR3 is TGCGCCAGCAGCTTGGTGGTGTCTAACCGACGGGGAACGAATGAAAAACTGTTTTTT. As protein: CASSLVVSNRRGTNEKLFF. This chain links TRBV5-1 with TRBJ1-4; D gene unclear. The germline CDR1 and CDR2 sequences are SGHRS and YFSETQ. The ends were cut back, 0 bases at V and 5 bases at J, with 23 bases in the middle. CDR3 length: 19 amino acids.

V gene TRBV29-1 combines with J gene TRBJ2-7; TRBD1 agrees at 7 bases. This CDR3 region has 13 residues. V lost 7 bases and J lost 6; bases outside the gene matches: 12. In germline, CDR1 is SQVTM, CDR2 ANQGSEA. CDR3 amino acids: CSATTGRSVEQYF. The CDR3 DNA is TGCAGCGCTACGACAGGGCGGTCGGTCGAGCAGTACTTC.

The rearrangement joins TRBV6-2 or TRBV6-3 to TRBJ1-3; D is perhaps TRBD1 (6 bases). Looked up from germline, CDR1 is MNHEY and CDR2 is SVGEGT. The CDR3 sequence is 16 residues long. The V gene lost 6 bases and the J gene lost 0 bases, with 15 bases spanning the gap. The CDR3 protein is CASSHQGTRSGNTIYF. CDR3 DNA sequence: TGTGCCAGCAGCCATCAGGGGACCCGCTCTGGAAACACCATATATTTT.

The chain has TRBV5-4 and TRBJ1-6; D is unresolved. Germline V gene sequence: CDR1 SGHNT, CDR2 YYREEE (reference sequence). The CDR3 covers 12 residues. V was shortened by 2 bases and J by 10 bases, with 7 bases between the two germline ends. In DNA, the CDR3 is TGTGCCAGCAGCTTTCCTACCTCACCCCTCCACTTT. This encodes CASSFPTSPLHF.

This clone was seen only once. The chain recombines TRBV10-1 with TRBJ2-2; TRBD1 matches 10 bases. J lost 5 bases, V lost 2 bases, and 14 bases had no gene match. The germline V gene encodes CDR1 WNHNN and CDR2 SYGVQD (reference sequence). CDR3 length equals 19 residues. CDR3 sequence reads: CASSELPDRGVCKTGELFF. CDR3 DNA sequence: TGCGCCAGCAGTGAGCTTCCGGACAGGGGGGTATGTAAAACCGGGGAGCTGTTTTTT.

The J gene is TRBJ2-3, the V gene TRBV27; 8 bases agree with TRBD2. With 8 bases clipped from V and 6 bases from J, the junction kept 13 bases outside the gene matches. Germline lookup yields CDR1 MNHEY and CDR2 SMNVEV (reference sequence). CDR3 length: 15 residues. As DNA, the CDR3 is TGTGCCAGCTACGGCAGCGGGGGCTTCACGGATACGCAGTATTTT. This translates into CASYGSGGFTDTQYF.

The chain links TRBV5-4 to TRBJ2-2, with TRBD1 matching 11 bases. The CDR3 covers 16 residues. Germline CDR1 SGHNT, CDR2 YYREEE (reference sequence). The V and J ends lost 4 bases and 5 bases, in that order; junction bases with no gene match: 7. The CDR3 sequence: CASSRMGTGGTGELFF. CDR3 nucleotide sequence: TGTGCCAGCAGCAGAATGGGGACAGGGGGGACCGGGGAGCTGTTTTTT.

This sequence joins TRBV6-5 and TRBJ1-2; TRBD1 aligns across 8 bases. V lost 4 bases, J lost 5 bases, and 6 bases stayed unmatched. CDR1 and CDR2 from the germline V gene are MNHEY and SVGAGI. The CDR3 totals 14 residues. The CDR3 sequence: CASSFQGAVYGYTF. The CDR3 DNA sequence: TGTGCCAGCAGTTTCCAGGGGGCTGTTTATGGCTACACCTTC.

The V call is TRBV3-1 (or the pseudogene TRBV3-2), the J call TRBJ1-1, with a weak D call TRBD1 (6 bases). From germline, CDR1 is LGHDT and CDR2 YNNKEL (reference sequence). This CDR3 has 15 amino acids. V lost 5 bases and J 4 bases, leaving 17 bases between the germline ends. Written as DNA, the CDR3 is TGTGCCAGCAGCTTCTATGGGGGCGGGGGCACTGAAGCTTTCTTT. The encoded protein is CASSFYGGGGTEAFF.

A single count supports this clone. V gene TRBV6-5 combines with J gene TRBJ1-6; 7 bases align to TRBD1. CDR1 and CDR2 (germline): MNHEY, SVGAGI. The CDR3 is made up of 15 amino acids. Germline trimming cut 0 bases from V and 6 bases from J; bases unmatched to any gene: 2. The CDR3 DNA reads TGTGCCAGCAGTTACTCGGGACAGATTAATTCACCCCTCCACTTT. This encodes CASSYSGQINSPLHF.

V usage is TRBV6-1 and J usage is TRBJ2-3, with 12 bases matching TRBD2. CDR1 and CDR2 (germline): MNHNS, SASEGT. The V and J ends lost 2 bases and 4 bases, in that order; junction bases with no gene match: 1. The CDR3 is made up of 15 amino acids. CDR3 coding DNA: TGTGCCAGCAGTGAACTAGCGGGAGGGCCAGATACGCAGTATTTT. It translates to CASSELAGGPDTQYF.

The rearrangement joins TRBV7-2 to TRBJ1-1, with D hard to call. Germline CDR1 and CDR2: SGHTA and FQGNSA. The CDR3 has 13 amino acids. Trimming stripped 3 bases from V and 0 bases from J, with 5 bases between. The CDR3 DNA follows: TGTGCCAGCAGCTTTCCCCTGAACACTGAAGCTTTCTTT. Amino acid sequence: CASSFPLNTEAFF.

J is TRBJ2-6 and V is TRBV5-4, with 9 bases aligning to TRBD1. Germline CDR1 and CDR2: SGHNT and YYREEE (reference sequence). Trimming took 3 bases from V and 4 from J; bases not matched to a gene: 14. The CDR3 loop spans 19 amino acids. Written as DNA, the CDR3 is TGTGCCAGCAGCTCCCCGGACAGGGGTGGATATTCGGGGGCCAACGTCCTGACTTTC. This sequence encodes CASSSPDRGGYSGANVLTF.